A single sample gave rise to the 17 T cell receptor beta chains below, sequenced in a study of T-cell memory formation after mild COVID-19. TCRdb used MiXCR to reprocess the 5' RACE reads, holding one entry per CDR3 protein. Altogether roughly 600,000 distinct CDR3 sequences are present, roughly 18% being singletons, with the ten largest covering around 12%. The sequencing input was PBMCs or a T cell subset sorted from them (not recorded which). Source of these receptors: an adult woman who had mild COVID-19 (a few samples of this study predate the infection). Cell type and time point are not known.

The chain combines TRBV24-1 with TRBJ2-3; D is possibly TRBD1 or TRBD2 (5 bases each). The germline V gene has CDR1 KGHDR and CDR2 SFDVKD. V dropped 4 bases and J dropped 1 base, with 17 bases sitting between them. This CDR3 is built from 17 residues. This CDR3 reads CATSDPGHKAGTDTQYF. CDR3 nucleotide sequence: TGTGCCACCAGTGACCCAGGACACAAAGCGGGCACAGATACGCAGTATTTT.

V gene TRBV27 combines with J gene TRBJ2-1, with 14 bases lining up with TRBD2. Trimming took 3 bases from V and 9 from J; bases not matched to a gene: 7. Germline assignment: CDR1 MNHEY and CDR2 SMNVEV (reference sequence). The CDR3 sequence is 16 residues long. CDR3 sequence reads: CASSFGLAGGGGEQFF. CDR3 nucleotides: TGTGCCAGCAGTTTCGGACTAGCGGGAGGAGGGGGTGAGCAGTTCTTC.

In this sample, this clonotype turned up a few times. V and J are TRBV3-1 and TRBJ2-2; D perhaps matches TRBD2 (7 bases). The CDR3 totals 14 residues. V was pared by 6 bases and J by 4 bases, with 12 bases between. Germline V lookup: CDR1 LGHDT, CDR2 YNNKEL (reference sequence). The CDR3 sequence is CASRPGGGTGELFF. CDR3 DNA sequence: TGTGCCAGCAGGCCGGGGGGCGGCACCGGGGAGCTGTTTTTT.

This clonotype was observed at least ten times. The chain recombines TRBV20-1 with TRBJ1-5; D remains unclear. With 6 bases removed from V and 6 bases from J, the gap between germline ends came to 21 bases. CDR3 length equals 15 residues. Looked up from germline, CDR1 is DFQATT and CDR2 is SNEGSKA (reference sequence). CDR3 region: CSANPGGVLFQPQHF. CDR3 DNA: TGCAGTGCCAACCCGGGTGGTGTGTTGTTTCAGCCCCAGCATTTT.

The chain links TRBV5-1 to TRBJ2-5; D possibly corresponds to TRBD2 (7 bases). The CDR3 has 13 residues. Trimming took 0 bases from V and 7 from J, leaving 10 bases between them. CDR1 is SGHRS, CDR2 YFSETQ, per germline. The CDR3 DNA follows: TGCGCCAGCAGCTTGGCAGGGGAGGGGACCCAGTACTTC. Amino acids: CASSLAGEGTQYF.

V gene TRBV12-3 or TRBV12-4 combines with J gene TRBJ2-1; 9 bases are a match to TRBD2. The junction had 5 bases not matched to a gene; V was cut back by 3 bases and J by 8 bases. The CDR3 is made up of 14 amino acids. CDR3 in DNA: TGTGCCAGCAGTTTGGGGATAGCGGGGGATGAGCAGTTCTTC. It encodes CASSLGIAGDEQFF.

This clonotype was detected only a few times. The chain couples TRBV24-1 to TRBJ2-1; D is unresolved. This CDR3 is built from 15 residues. V was trimmed by 1 base and J by 3 bases, leaving 9 bases between them. Germline assignment: CDR1 KGHDR and CDR2 SFDVKD. The CDR3 loop reads CATSDFRSSYNEQFF. Written as DNA, the CDR3 is TGTGCCACCAGTGATTTTCGGAGTAGCTACAATGAGCAGTTCTTC.

The sample holds a few counts of this clonotype. V and J are TRBV2 and TRBJ2-5; no reliable D call. The CDR3 is 13 residues long. V was shortened by 7 bases and J by 0 bases, with 9 bases between the two germline ends. Germline-derived CDR1 and CDR2 are SNHLY and FYNNEI. The CDR3: CASTRRYQETQYF. The CDR3 region has the DNA TGTGCCAGCACCCGGCGGTACCAAGAGACCCAGTACTTC.

This rearrangement joins TRBV18 to TRBJ2-7, with TRBD2 matching over 11 bases. V lost 5 bases and J lost 2; bases outside the gene matches: 8. In germline, CDR1 is KGHSH, CDR2 LQKENI. The CDR3 is made up of 16 amino acids. CDR3 DNA sequence: TGTGCCAGCTCATTGACGACTAGCGGGATCACCTACGAGCAGTACTTC. Its translation: CASSLTTSGITYEQYF.

The table lists this clonotype with a few counts. The chain couples TRBV18 to TRBJ2-1; TRBD1 or TRBD2 may be the D gene (5 bases each). CDR1 is KGHSH and CDR2 is LQKENI in the germline V gene. V lost 5 bases to trimming and J lost 5 bases, with 10 bases between them. This CDR3 has 13 residues. The CDR3 spells CASSKGPNNEQFF. For the CDR3, the DNA is TGTGCCAGCTCAAAGGGACCTAACAATGAGCAGTTCTTC.

The CDR3 here is CASSLAVITSGGSTDTQYF. DNA for the CDR3: TGTGCCAGCAGCTTAGCGGTTATAACTAGCGGGGGAAGCACAGATACGCAGTATTTT. The rearrangement joins TRBV7-2 to TRBJ2-3, with 11 bases fitting TRBD2. Germline loops: CDR1 SGHTA, CDR2 FQGNSA. V was pared by 0 bases and J by 0 bases, with 8 bases of the junction left unmatched. This CDR3 contains 19 residues.

V gene TRBV7-3 combines with J gene TRBJ2-7, with no clear D. The V end was cut by 3 bases, the J end by 6 bases, with 9 bases between. In germline, CDR1 is SGHTA, CDR2 FQGTGA. This CDR3 has 12 residues. The CDR3 loop reads CASSLNGAEQYF. The CDR3 DNA is TGTGCCAGCAGCTTGAACGGAGCCGAGCAGTACTTC.

The chain combines TRBV6-9 with TRBJ1-1; no clear D. The CDR3 consists of 9 residues. Trimming cost V 8 bases and J 11 bases, with 9 bases left between them. Germline-derived CDR1 and CDR2 are MNHGY and SVAAGI. The CDR3 DNA is TGTGCCAGCTTAGTTGGGGCTTTCTTT. Amino acid sequence: CASLVGAFF.

This clonotype was counted only a few times. The chain has TRBV5-1 and TRBJ2-2, with D maybe TRBD2 (5 bases). The germline V and J ends were trimmed by 6 bases and 4 bases, with 22 bases remaining between them. Germline lookup yields CDR1 SGHRS and CDR2 YFSETQ. The CDR3 has 17 residues. CDR3 in amino acids: CASTPDSPLTSTGELFF. The CDR3 nucleotides are TGCGCCAGCACCCCGGATTCCCCCCTAACTAGCACCGGGGAGCTGTTTTTT.

This chain connects TRBV3-1 to TRBJ2-1; 7 bases are shared with TRBD1. The CDR3 has 15 residues. Germline lookup yields CDR1 LGHDT and CDR2 YNNKEL (reference sequence). Unmatched junction bases numbered 8, after V lost 6 bases and J lost 3 bases. CDR3 residues: CASRDGQDRYNEQFF. The CDR3 DNA follows: TGTGCCAGCAGAGACGGACAGGATCGCTACAATGAGCAGTTCTTC.

The chain links TRBV7-9 to TRBJ1-1, with D unclear. Germline CDR1 and CDR2: SEHNR and FQNEAQ (reference sequence). This CDR3 is 14 amino acids long. Deletions cut 1 base from V and 5 bases from J, with 11 bases between. The CDR3 protein is CASSLDTHGTEAFF. DNA for the CDR3: TGTGCCAGCAGCTTAGACACCCATGGAACTGAAGCTTTCTTT.

A few counts support this clonotype. The chain couples TRBV29-1 to TRBJ2-7, with 7 bases aligning to TRBD1. V was clipped by 6 bases and J by 5 bases; unmatched bases: 16. Germline values: CDR1 SQVTM, CDR2 ANQGSEA. This CDR3 spans 15 amino acids. The CDR3 nucleotides are TGCAGCGTGAACCTCCTTCGACAGGGAATTGACGAGCAGTACTTC. It specifies CSVNLLRQGIDEQYF.